These T cell receptor beta chains were read from a single sample in a study of T cells in Graves' hyperthyroidism and ophthalmopathy. In TCRdb, the multiplex PCR reads were re-called with MiXCR into one record per CDR3 protein. Found here are roughly 550,000 distinct CDR3 sequences, around 15% of them singletons; the top ten hold approximately 32%. Sample: blood. The receptors originated from a woman aged 25 to 39 with Graves' ophthalmopathy. CDR3s include the opening cysteine and the closing phenylalanine or tryptophan. The order of the fields is V gene, CDR3 length, J gene, CDR3 protein.

TRBV9	17	TRBJ2-7	CASSFLGLAGVGYEQYF
TRBV29-1	13	TRBJ2-7	CSVVPGISYEQYF
TRBV29-1	13	TRBJ2-2	CSVVGLYTGELFF
TRBV29-1	18	TRBJ2-3	CSVVGHVGQREGLIGQYF
TRBV7-2	13	TRBJ2-5	CASSLGDEETQYF
TRBV5-1	16	TRBJ2-1	CASSLVVAHRGNEQFF
TRBV12-3/TRBV12-4	14	TRBJ2-3	CASSPTYRSDTQYF
TRBV20-1	14	TRBJ2-3	CSARVSVRTDTQYF
TRBV6-1	19	TRBJ2-4	CASSVGQGFGLLAKNIQYF
TRBV18	14	TRBJ2-5	CASSHGLAGETQYF
TRBV7-2	14	TRBJ2-7	CASRPTGASYEQYF